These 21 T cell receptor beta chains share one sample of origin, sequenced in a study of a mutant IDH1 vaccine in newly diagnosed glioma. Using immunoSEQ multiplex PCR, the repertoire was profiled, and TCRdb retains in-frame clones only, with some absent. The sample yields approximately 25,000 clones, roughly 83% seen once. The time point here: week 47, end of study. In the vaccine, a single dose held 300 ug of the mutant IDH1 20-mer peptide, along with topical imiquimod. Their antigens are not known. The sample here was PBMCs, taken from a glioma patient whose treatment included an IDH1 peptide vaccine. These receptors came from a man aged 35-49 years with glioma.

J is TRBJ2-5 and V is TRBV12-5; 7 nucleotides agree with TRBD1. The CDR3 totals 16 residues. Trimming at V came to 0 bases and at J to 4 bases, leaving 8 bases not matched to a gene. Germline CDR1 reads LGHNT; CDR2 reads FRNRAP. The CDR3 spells CASGLVISRGSETQYF. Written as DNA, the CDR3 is TGTGCTAGTGGTTTGGTAATCAGCAGGGGGTCAGAGACCCAGTACTTC.

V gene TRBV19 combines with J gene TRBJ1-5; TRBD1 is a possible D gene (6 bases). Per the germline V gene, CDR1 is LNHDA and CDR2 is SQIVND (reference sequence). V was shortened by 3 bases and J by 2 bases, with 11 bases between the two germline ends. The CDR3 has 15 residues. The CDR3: CASSIGGAGNQPQHF. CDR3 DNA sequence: TGTGCCAGTAGTATCGGGGGCGCGGGCAATCAGCCCCAGCATTTT. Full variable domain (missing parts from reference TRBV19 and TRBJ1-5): DGGITQSPKYLFRKEGQNVTLSCEQNLNHDAMYWYRQDPGQGLRLIYYSQIVNDFQKGDIAEGYSVSREKKESFPLTVTSAQKNPTAFYLCASSIGGAGNQPQHFGDGTRLSIL.

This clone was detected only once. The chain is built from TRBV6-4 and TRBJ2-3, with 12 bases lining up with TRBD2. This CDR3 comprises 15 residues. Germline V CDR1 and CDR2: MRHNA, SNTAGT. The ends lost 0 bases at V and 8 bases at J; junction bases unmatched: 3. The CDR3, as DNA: TGTGCCAGCAGTGACTCGACTAGCGGGAGTGGTACGCAGTATTTT. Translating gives CASSDSTSGSGTQYF.

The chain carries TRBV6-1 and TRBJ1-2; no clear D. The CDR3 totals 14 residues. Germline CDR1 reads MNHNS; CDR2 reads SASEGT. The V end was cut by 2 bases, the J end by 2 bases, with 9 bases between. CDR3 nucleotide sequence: TGTGCCAGCAGTGAAAGTACAGCAAACTATGGCTACACCTTC. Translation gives CASSESTANYGYTF.

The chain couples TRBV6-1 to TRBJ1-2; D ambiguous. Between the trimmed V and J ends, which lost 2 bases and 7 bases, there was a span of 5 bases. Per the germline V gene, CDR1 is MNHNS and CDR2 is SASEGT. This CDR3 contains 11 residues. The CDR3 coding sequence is TGTGCCAGCAGTGAAAGGGTTGGCTACACCTTC. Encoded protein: CASSERVGYTF.

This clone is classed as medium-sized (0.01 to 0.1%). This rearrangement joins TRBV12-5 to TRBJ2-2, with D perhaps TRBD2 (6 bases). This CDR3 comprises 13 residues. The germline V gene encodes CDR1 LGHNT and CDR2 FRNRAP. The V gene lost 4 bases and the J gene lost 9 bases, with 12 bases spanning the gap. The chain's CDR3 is CASGWEVGRELFF. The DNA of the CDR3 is TGTGCTAGTGGTTGGGAGGTGGGCCGGGAGCTGTTTTTT.

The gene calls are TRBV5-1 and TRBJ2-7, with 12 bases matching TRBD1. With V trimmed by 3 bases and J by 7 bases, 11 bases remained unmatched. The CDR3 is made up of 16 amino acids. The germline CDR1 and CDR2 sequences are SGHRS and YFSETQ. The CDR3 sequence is CASSSIGTGGLGEQYF. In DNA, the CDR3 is TGCGCCAGCAGCTCGATCGGGACAGGGGGCTTAGGGGAGCAGTACTTC.

CDR3 coding DNA: TGCGCCAGTACCTTCAGGGGGGCGAACACCGGGGAGCTGTTTTTT. This translates into CASTFRGANTGELFF. This chain uses TRBV5-1 with TRBJ2-2; D is possibly TRBD1 (7 bases). The CDR3 loop spans 15 amino acids. CDR1 is SGHRS, CDR2 YFSETQ, per germline. Between the trimmed V and J ends, which lost 8 bases and 0 bases, there was a span of 14 bases.

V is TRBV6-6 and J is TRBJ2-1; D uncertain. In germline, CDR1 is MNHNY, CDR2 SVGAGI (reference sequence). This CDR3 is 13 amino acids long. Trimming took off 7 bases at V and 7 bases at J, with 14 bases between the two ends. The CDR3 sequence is CASNIYLGNEQFF. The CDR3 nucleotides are TGTGCCAGCAACATTTACCTGGGGAATGAGCAGTTCTTC.

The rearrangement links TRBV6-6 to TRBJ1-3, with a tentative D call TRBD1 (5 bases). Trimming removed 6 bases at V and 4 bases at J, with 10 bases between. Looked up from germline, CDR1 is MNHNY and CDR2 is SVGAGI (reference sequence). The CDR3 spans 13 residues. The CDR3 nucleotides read TGTGCCAGCAGCGCCAACAGGGGAAACACCATATATTTT. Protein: CASSANRGNTIYF.

The CDR3 loop is CASSLAVGEQYF. The CDR3 nucleotides read TGTGCCAGCAGCTTGGCCGTCGGAGAGCAGTACTTC. The chain uses TRBV5-4 and TRBJ2-7; D is unresolved. V was trimmed by 0 bases and J by 7 bases, leaving 8 bases between them. Germline loops: CDR1 SGHNT, CDR2 YYREEE (reference sequence). The CDR3 is made up of 12 amino acids.

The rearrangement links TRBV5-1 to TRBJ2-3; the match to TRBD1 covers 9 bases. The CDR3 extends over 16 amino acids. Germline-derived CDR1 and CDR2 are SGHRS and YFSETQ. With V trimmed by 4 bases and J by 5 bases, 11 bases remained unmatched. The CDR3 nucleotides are TGCGCCAGCAGCCTCAAGGGACAGGGTATTGGAGATACGCAGTATTTT. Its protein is CASSLKGQGIGDTQYF.

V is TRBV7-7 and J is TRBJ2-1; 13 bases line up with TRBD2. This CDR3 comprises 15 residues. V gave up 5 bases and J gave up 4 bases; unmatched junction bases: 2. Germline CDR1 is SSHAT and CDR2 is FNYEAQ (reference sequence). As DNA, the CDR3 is TGTGCCAGCAGCAGGACTAGCGGGAGTTACAATGAGCAGTTCTTC. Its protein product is CASSRTSGSYNEQFF.

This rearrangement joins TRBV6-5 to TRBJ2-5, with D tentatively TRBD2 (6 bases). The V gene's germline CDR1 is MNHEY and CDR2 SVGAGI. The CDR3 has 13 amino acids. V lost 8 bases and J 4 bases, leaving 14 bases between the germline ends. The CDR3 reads CASWRGTGETQYF. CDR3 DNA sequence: TGTGCCAGCTGGAGGGGTACGGGAGAGACCCAGTACTTC.

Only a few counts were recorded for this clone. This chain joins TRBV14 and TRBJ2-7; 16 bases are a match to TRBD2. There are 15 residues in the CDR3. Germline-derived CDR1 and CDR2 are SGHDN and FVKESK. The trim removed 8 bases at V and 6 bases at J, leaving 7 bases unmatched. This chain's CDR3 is CASRGTSGRAGEQYF. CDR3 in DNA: TGTGCCAGCCGCGGGACTAGCGGGAGGGCCGGCGAGCAGTACTTC.

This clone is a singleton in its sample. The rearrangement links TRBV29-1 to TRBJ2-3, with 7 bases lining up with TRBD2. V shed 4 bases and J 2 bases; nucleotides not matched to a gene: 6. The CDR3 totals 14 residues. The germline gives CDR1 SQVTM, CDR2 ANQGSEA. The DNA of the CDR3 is TGCAGCGTTGGGCTAGCGGAGACCACAGATACGCAGTATTTT. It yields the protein CSVGLAETTDTQYF.

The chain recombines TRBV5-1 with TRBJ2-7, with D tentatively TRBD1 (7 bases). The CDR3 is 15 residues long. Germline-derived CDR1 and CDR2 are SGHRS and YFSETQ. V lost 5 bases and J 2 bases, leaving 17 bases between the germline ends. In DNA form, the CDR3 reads TGCGCCAGCAGGACGCGGGACAGTACCACCTACGAGCAGTACTTC. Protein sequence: CASRTRDSTTYEQYF.

Here the CDR3 DNA reads TGTGCCAGCAGCGGACAGGGACAAGAGACCCAGTACTTC. Translating gives CASSGQGQETQYF. V and J are TRBV9 and TRBJ2-5; 7 nucleotides align to TRBD1. Germline lookup yields CDR1 SGDLS and CDR2 YYNGEE. This CDR3 has 13 residues. V lost 3 bases and J lost 2; bases outside the gene matches: 1.

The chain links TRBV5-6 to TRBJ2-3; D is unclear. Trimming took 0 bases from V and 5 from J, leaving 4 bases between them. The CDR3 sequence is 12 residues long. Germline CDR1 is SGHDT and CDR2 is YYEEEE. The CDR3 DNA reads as TGTGCCAGCAGCTTGGGACAAGATACGCAGTATTTT. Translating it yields CASSLGQDTQYF.

CDR3 coding DNA: TGTGCCAGTAGCAGATGGGGGTACCAAGAGACCCAGTACTTC. Amino acid sequence: CASSRWGYQETQYF. The V gene is TRBV19, the J gene TRBJ2-5; D may correspond to TRBD1 or TRBD2 (5 bases each). Germline values: CDR1 LNHDA, CDR2 SQIVND (reference sequence). V lost 6 bases, J lost 0 bases, and 11 bases lay in between. This CDR3 has 14 residues. The full variable domain, with the rest looked up from reference TRBV19 and TRBJ2-5, is DGGITQSPKYLFRKEGQNVTLSCEQNLNHDAMYWYRQDPGQGLRLIYYSQIVNDFQKGDIAEGYSVSREKKESFPLTVTSAQKNPTAFYLCASSRWGYQETQYFGPGTRLLVL.

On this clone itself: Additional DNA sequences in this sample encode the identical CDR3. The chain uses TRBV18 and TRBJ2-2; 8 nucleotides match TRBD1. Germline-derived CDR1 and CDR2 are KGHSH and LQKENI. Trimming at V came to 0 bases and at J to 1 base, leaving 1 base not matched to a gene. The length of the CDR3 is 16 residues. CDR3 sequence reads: CASSPPTGGNTGELFF. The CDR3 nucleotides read TGTGCCAGCTCACCACCCACAGGGGGGAACACCGGGGAGCTGTTTTTT.